Below, 5 T cell receptor beta chains from the same sample are listed, as sequenced in a study of blood T cell repertoires in COVID-19. The repertoire was sequenced with immunoSEQ multiplex PCR; TCRdb's copy has only in-frame clones and lacks some. In the table there are tens of thousands of clones, roughly 74% of which are singletons. Input material: peripheral blood. Every receptor here comes from a human donor in a cohort sampled during active COVID-19.

The chain employs TRBV19 and TRBJ2-7, with D unclear. V gave up 0 bases and J gave up 3 bases, with 6 bases separating them. The germline CDR1 and CDR2 sequences are LNHDA and SQIVND (reference sequence). The CDR3 runs 13 residues. CDR3 coding DNA: TGTGCCAGTAGTATAGATAGAAGCTACGAGCAGTACTTC. Translation: CASSIDRSYEQYF.

This clone occurred a few times. The chain links TRBV4-2 to TRBJ2-7, with 13 bases identical to TRBD2. Germline V CDR1 and CDR2: LGHNA, YNFKEQ. The CDR3 has 16 amino acids. V gave up 5 bases and J gave up 4 bases; unmatched junction bases: 8. The DNA of the CDR3 is TGTGCCAGCAGCTCACCACTAGCGGGAGGGCCATACGAGCAGTACTTC. Protein: CASSSPLAGGPYEQYF.

V and J are TRBV19 and TRBJ2-7; D not certain. The CDR3 runs 13 residues. Germline V lookup: CDR1 LNHDA, CDR2 SQIVND (reference sequence). V lost 5 bases and J 2 bases, leaving 10 bases between the germline ends. CDR3 DNA: TGTGCCAGTAGTTACAGACGTACCTACGAGCAGTACTTC. Its protein is CASSYRRTYEQYF.

The J gene is TRBJ2-2, the V gene TRBV27; 7 bases are a match to TRBD1. Per germline, CDR1 MNHEY and CDR2 SMNVEV (reference sequence). This CDR3 is built from 14 residues. The trim removed 6 bases at V and 0 bases at J, leaving 1 base unmatched. The CDR3 sequence is CASRDRPNTGELFF. CDR3 in DNA: TGTGCCAGCAGGGACAGGCCGAACACCGGGGAGCTGTTTTTT.

V and J are TRBV7-2 and TRBJ2-7; TRBD2 aligns across 8 bases. J was trimmed by 3 bases and V by 1 base; bases with no gene match: 5. This CDR3 is 15 amino acids long. The germline V gene encodes CDR1 SGHTA and CDR2 FQGNSA. The CDR3 sequence: CASSLDSGKNYEQYF. The CDR3 bases are TGTGCCAGCAGCTTAGATAGCGGGAAAAACTACGAGCAGTACTTC.